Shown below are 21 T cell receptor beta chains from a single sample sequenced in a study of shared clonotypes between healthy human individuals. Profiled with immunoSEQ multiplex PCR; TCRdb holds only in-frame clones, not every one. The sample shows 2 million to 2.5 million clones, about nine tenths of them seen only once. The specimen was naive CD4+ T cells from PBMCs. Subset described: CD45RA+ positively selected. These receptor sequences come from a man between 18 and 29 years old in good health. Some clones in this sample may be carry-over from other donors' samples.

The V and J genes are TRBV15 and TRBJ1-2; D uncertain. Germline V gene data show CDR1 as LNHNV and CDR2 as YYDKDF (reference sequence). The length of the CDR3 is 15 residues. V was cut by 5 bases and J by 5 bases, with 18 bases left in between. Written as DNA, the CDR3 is TGTGCCACCAGCCCCCCCACCGGGGTGGGGTATGGCTACACCTTC. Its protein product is CATSPPTGVGYGYTF.

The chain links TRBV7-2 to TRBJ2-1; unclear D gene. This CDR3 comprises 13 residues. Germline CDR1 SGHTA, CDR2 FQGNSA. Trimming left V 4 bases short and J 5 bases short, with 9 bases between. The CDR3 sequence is CASSSPPHNEQFF. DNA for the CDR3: TGTGCCAGCAGCTCCCCCCCGCACAATGAGCAGTTCTTC.

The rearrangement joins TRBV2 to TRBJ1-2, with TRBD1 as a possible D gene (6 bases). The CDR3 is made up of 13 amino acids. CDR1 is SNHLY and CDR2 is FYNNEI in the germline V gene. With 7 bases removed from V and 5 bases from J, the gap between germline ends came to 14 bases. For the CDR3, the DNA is TGTGCCAGCACCCCAGGGGATAGGTATGGCTACACCTTC. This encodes CASTPGDRYGYTF. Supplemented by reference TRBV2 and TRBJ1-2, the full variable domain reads EPEVTQTPSHQVTQMGQEVILRCVPISNHLYFYWYRQILGQKVEFLVSFYNNEISEKSEIFDDQFSVERPDGSNFTLKIRSTKLEDSAMYFCASTPGDRYGYTFGSGTRLTVV.

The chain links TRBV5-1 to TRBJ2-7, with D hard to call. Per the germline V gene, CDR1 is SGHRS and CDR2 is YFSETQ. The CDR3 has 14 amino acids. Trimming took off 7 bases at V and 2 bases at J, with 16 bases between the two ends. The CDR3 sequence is CASRTAAETYEQYF. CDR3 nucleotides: TGCGCCAGCCGAACTGCGGCCGAAACCTACGAGCAGTACTTC.

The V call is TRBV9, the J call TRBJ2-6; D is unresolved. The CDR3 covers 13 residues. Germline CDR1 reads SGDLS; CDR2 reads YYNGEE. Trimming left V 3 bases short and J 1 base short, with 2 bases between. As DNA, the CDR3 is TGTGCCAGCAGCGCGTCTGGGGCCAACGTCCTGACTTTC. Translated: CASSASGANVLTF.

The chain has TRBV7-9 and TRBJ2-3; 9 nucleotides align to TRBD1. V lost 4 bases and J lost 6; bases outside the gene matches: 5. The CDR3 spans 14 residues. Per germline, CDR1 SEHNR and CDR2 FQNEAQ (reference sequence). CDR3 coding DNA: TGTGCCAGCAGCTGGGACAGGGCTACGGATACGCAGTATTTT. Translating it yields CASSWDRATDTQYF.

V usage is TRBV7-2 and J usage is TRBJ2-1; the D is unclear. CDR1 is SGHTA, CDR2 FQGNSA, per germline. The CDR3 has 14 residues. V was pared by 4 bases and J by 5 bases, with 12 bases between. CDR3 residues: CASSSVGWHNEQFF. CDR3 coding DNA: TGTGCCAGCAGCTCCGTGGGGTGGCACAATGAGCAGTTCTTC.

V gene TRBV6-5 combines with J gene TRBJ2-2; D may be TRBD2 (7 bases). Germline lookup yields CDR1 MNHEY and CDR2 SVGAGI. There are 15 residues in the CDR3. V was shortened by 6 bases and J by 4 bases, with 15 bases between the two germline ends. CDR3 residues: CASRPTGRGTGELFF. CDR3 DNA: TGTGCCAGCAGGCCCACAGGGAGGGGCACCGGGGAGCTGTTTTTT.

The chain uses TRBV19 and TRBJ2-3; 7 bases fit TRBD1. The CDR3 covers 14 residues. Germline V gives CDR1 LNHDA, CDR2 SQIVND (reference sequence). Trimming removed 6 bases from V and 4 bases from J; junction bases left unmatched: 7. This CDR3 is CASRLSTGADTQYF. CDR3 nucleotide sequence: TGTGCCAGTAGGCTGTCTACAGGGGCAGATACGCAGTATTTT.

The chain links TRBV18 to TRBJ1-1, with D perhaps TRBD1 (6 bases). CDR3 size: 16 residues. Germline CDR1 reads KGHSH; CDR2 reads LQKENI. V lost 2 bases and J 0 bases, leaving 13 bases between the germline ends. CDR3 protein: CASSPLPTGLNTEAFF. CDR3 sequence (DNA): TGTGCCAGCTCACCATTACCGACAGGACTGAACACTGAAGCTTTCTTT.

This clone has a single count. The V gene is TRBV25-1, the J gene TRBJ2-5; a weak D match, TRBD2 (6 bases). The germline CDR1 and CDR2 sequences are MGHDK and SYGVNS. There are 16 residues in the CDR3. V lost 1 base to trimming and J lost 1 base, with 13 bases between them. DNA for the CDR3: TGTGCCAGCAGTGAATCCACGGGAGTCGGCCAAGAGACCCAGTACTTC. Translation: CASSESTGVGQETQYF.

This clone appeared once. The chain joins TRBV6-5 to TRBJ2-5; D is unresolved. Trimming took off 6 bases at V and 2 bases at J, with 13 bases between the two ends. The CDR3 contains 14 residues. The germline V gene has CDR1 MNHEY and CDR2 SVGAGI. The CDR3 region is CASSQNGPQETQYF. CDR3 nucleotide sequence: TGTGCCAGCAGCCAAAACGGGCCGCAAGAGACCCAGTACTTC.

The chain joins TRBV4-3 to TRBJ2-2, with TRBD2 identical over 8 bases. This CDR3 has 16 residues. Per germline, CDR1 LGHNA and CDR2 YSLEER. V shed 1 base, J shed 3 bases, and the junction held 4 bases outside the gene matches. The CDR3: CASSQAQREYTGELFF. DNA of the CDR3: TGCGCCAGCAGCCAAGCTCAGCGGGAGTACACCGGGGAGCTGTTTTTT.

The DNA for the CDR3 is TGTGCCAGCAGACAGGGAAGATGGGCCAAAAACATTCAGTACTTC. It is translated as CASRQGRWAKNIQYF. The chain joins TRBV28 to TRBJ2-4, with D possibly matching TRBD1 (6 bases). CDR1 is MDHEN, CDR2 SYDVKM, per germline. V was cut by 6 bases and J by 1 base, with 13 bases left in between. This CDR3 spans 15 amino acids.

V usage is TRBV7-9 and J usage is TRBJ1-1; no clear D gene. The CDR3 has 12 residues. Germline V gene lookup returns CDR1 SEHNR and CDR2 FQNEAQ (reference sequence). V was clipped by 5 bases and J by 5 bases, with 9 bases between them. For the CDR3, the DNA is TGTGCCAGCAGCCGCCCGGGAACTGAAGCTTTCTTT. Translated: CASSRPGTEAFF.

As DNA, the CDR3 is TGTGCCAGCAGCCTCGGGGGGGCGGGCTATAGCACAGATACGCAGTATTTT. Translated: CASSLGGAGYSTDTQYF. The chain employs TRBV7-8 and TRBJ2-3; the match to TRBD2 covers 8 bases. The CDR3 spans 17 residues. The V gene's germline CDR1 is SGHVS and CDR2 FQNEAQ. J lost 0 bases, V lost 5 bases, and 10 bases had no gene match.

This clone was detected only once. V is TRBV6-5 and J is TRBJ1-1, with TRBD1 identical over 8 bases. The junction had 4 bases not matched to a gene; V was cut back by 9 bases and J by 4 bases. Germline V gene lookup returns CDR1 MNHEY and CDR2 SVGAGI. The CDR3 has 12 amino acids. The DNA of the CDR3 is TGTGCCAGTACAGGGGGACTCACTGAAGCTTTCTTT. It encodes CASTGGLTEAFF.

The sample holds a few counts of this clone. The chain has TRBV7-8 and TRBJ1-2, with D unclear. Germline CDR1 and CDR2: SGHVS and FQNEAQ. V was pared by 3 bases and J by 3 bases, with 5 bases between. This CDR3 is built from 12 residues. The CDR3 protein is CASSFTDYGYTF. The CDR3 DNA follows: TGTGCCAGCAGCTTCACAGACTATGGCTACACCTTC.

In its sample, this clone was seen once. The CDR3 nucleotides read TGTGCCAGCAGCCTATCCGGGGAAGACTATGGCTACACCTTC. As protein: CASSLSGEDYGYTF. This chain links TRBV28 with TRBJ1-2; no reliable D call. The CDR3 totals 14 residues. Germline V lookup: CDR1 MDHEN, CDR2 SYDVKM. Trimming stripped 6 bases from V and 3 bases from J, with 14 bases between.

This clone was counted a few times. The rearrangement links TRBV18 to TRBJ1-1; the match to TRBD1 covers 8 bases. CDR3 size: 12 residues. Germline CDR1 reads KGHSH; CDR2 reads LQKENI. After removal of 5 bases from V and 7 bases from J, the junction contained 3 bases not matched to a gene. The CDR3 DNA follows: TGTGCCAGCTCAAACGGACAGGGTGAAGCTTTCTTT. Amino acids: CASSNGQGEAFF.

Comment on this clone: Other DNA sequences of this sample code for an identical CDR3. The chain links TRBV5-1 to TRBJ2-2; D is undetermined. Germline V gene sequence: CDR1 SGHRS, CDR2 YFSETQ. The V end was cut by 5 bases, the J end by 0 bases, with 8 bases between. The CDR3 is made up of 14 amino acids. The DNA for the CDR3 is TGCGCCAGCAGTTCTACCCCGAACACCGGGGAGCTGTTTTTT. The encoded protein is CASSSTPNTGELFF.